The 22 T cell receptor beta chains given below trace back to one sample, sequenced in a study of blood T cell repertoires in COVID-19. Sequenced by immunoSEQ multiplex PCR; TCRdb stores in-frame clones only, minus some. The top ten clones hold 3% to 4% of a sample with 200,000 to 250,000 clones, more than 65% of them seen once. Sequencing used peripheral blood. Receptors originate from a woman between 40 and 55 years old with active or convalescent COVID-19.

A single count supports this clone. The chain links TRBV27 to TRBJ2-7, with no clear D. CDR3 length: 17 amino acids. Germline loops: CDR1 MNHEY, CDR2 SMNVEV (reference sequence). V gave up 2 bases and J gave up 7 bases, with 24 bases separating them. In DNA form, the CDR3 reads TGTGCCAGCAGTTTAAACGCCCCCTGGAGCCCTACTGGGGAGCAGTACTTC. As protein: CASSLNAPWSPTGEQYF.

This clone has a handful of counts. The chain is built from TRBV11-1 and TRBJ2-3; tentative D call: TRBD1 (5 bases). CDR1 and CDR2 from the germline V gene are SGHAT and FQDESV (reference sequence). This CDR3 has 14 residues. V lost 0 bases, J lost 7 bases, and 11 bases lay in between. The CDR3 loop reads CASSLAGASNTQYF. As DNA, the CDR3 is TGTGCCAGCAGCTTAGCTGGGGCTAGTAATACGCAGTATTTT.

The chain joins TRBV27 to TRBJ1-4, with TRBD1 matching over 7 bases. This CDR3 has 18 residues. Per germline, CDR1 MNHEY and CDR2 SMNVEV (reference sequence). V was pared by 0 bases and J by 6 bases, with 13 bases of the junction left unmatched. This CDR3 reads CASSLSGQGEMVDEKLFF. CDR3 coding DNA: TGTGCCAGCAGTTTATCCGGGCAGGGGGAGATGGTTGATGAAAAACTGTTTTTT.

This clone was detected once. The CDR3 reads CASIGGLRGNTIYF. The CDR3 DNA reads as TGTGCCAGCATTGGGGGACTCCGAGGAAACACCATATATTTT. The V and J genes are TRBV25-1 and TRBJ1-3, with a tentative D call TRBD1 (5 bases). The V gene's germline CDR1 is MGHDK and CDR2 SYGVNS. The V end lost 7 bases, the J end lost 4 bases, and 14 bases lay between the germline ends. There are 14 residues in the CDR3.

In its sample, this clone was seen a few times. This chain links TRBV4-1 with TRBJ1-6, with unresolved D. The V gene's germline CDR1 is MGHRA and CDR2 YSYEKL. The CDR3 totals 13 residues. Trimming removed 0 bases from V and 8 bases from J, with 5 bases in between. The DNA of the CDR3 is TGCGCCAGCAGCCAAGAATCGTATTCACCCCTCCACTTT. Translated: CASSQESYSPLHF.

A few counts support this clone. The rearrangement joins TRBV29-1 to TRBJ1-2; 7 bases agree with TRBD1. Trimming at V came to 7 bases and at J to 0 bases, leaving 11 bases not matched to a gene. The CDR3 covers 15 residues. Germline loops: CDR1 SQVTM, CDR2 ANQGSEA. The CDR3: CSAEEGALANYGYTF. In nucleotides, the CDR3 is TGCAGCGCGGAGGAGGGGGCACTAGCTAACTATGGCTACACCTTC.

CDR3: CASSQPGYGYTF. CDR3 in DNA: TGTGCCAGCAGCCAACCAGGCTATGGCTACACCTTC. V gene TRBV3-1 (or the pseudogene TRBV3-2) combines with J gene TRBJ1-2; no clear D. CDR3 length: 12 residues. Germline CDR1 reads LGHDT; CDR2 reads YNNKEL (reference sequence). Trimming cost V 2 bases and J 4 bases, with 5 bases left between them.

Notes on this clone: One junction end disagrees with the germline gene, perhaps due to a read error. The rearrangement joins TRBV20-1 to TRBJ2-5; possibly TRBD2 for D (5 bases). Germline V gene data show CDR1 as DFQATT and CDR2 as SNEGSKA (reference sequence). The CDR3 sequence is 11 residues long. In nucleotides, the CDR3 is TGCAGTGTTAGACGCGGGGAGACCCAGTACTTC. Its protein is CSVRRGETQYF.

The chain uses TRBV19 and TRBJ1-5, with 7 bases that match TRBD1. Trimming took 6 bases from V and 9 from J; bases not matched to a gene: 17. The V gene's germline CDR1 is LNHDA and CDR2 SQIVND (reference sequence). The CDR3 totals 16 residues. Here the CDR3 reads CASRGDRDSRGRPQHF. The CDR3, as DNA: TGTGCCAGTAGGGGGGACCGGGACAGCCGGGGCCGGCCCCAGCATTTT.

This rearrangement joins TRBV19 to TRBJ1-1; no firm D call. This CDR3 region has 13 residues. V was pared by 5 bases and J by 3 bases, with 10 bases between. The V gene's germline CDR1 is LNHDA and CDR2 SQIVND (reference sequence). The CDR3 protein is CASSRWSHTEAFF. CDR3 coding DNA: TGTGCCAGTAGTCGGTGGTCGCACACTGAAGCTTTCTTT.

CDR3 in DNA: TGTGCCGCTGGGAAGCGGGGGGGTAGCACAGATACGCAGTATTTT. Residues: CAAGKRGGSTDTQYF. The V and J genes are TRBV7-9 and TRBJ2-3; TRBD2 matches 10 bases. The CDR3 has 15 amino acids. V was pared by 11 bases and J by 0 bases, with 8 bases of the junction left unmatched. The germline V gene encodes CDR1 SEHNR and CDR2 FQNEAQ (reference sequence).

The chain employs TRBV28 and TRBJ1-2; TRBD1 agrees at 7 bases. This CDR3 has 14 amino acids. The V and J ends lost 2 bases and 5 bases, in that order; junction bases with no gene match: 5. Germline V gene sequence: CDR1 MDHEN, CDR2 SYDVKM. CDR3 protein: CASSLGVRGYGYTF. CDR3 DNA sequence: TGTGCCAGCAGTTTAGGGGTCAGGGGGTATGGCTACACCTTC.

The sample holds one count of this clone. The chain employs TRBV11-2 and TRBJ1-1; no reliable D call. Trimming took off 6 bases at V and 1 base at J, with 9 bases between the two ends. From germline, CDR1 is SGHAT and CDR2 FQNNGV. The CDR3 is 13 residues long. Here the CDR3 DNA reads TGTGCCAGCAGATCGCCCAGGAACACTGAAGCTTTCTTT. Amino acids: CASRSPRNTEAFF.

This chain links TRBV6-7 with TRBJ1-1, with a possible D match to TRBD1 (5 bases). TRBV6-7 is placed among ORFs of uncertain function. The CDR3 sequence is 14 residues long. Between the trimmed V and J ends, which lost 4 bases and 2 bases, there was a span of 11 bases. CDR3 loop: CASSSWGPNTEAFF. The CDR3 DNA is TGTGCCAGCAGTTCCTGGGGCCCCAACACTGAAGCTTTCTTT.

This chain connects TRBV10-2 to TRBJ2-4, with 9 bases that match TRBD2. Unmatched junction bases numbered 3, after V lost 4 bases and J lost 5 bases. The CDR3 has 14 amino acids. The germline CDR1 and CDR2 sequences are WSHSY and SAAADI. The CDR3 loop reads CASSVAGAQNIQYF. The CDR3 DNA reads as TGCGCCAGCAGTGTAGCGGGGGCTCAAAACATTCAGTACTTC.

The V gene is TRBV5-1, the J gene TRBJ1-6; D call uncertain. There are 15 residues in the CDR3. The germline V gene encodes CDR1 SGHRS and CDR2 YFSETQ. The V gene lost 0 bases and the J gene lost 7 bases, with 11 bases spanning the gap. CDR3 sequence reads: CASSLAGEGNSPLHF. Here the CDR3 DNA reads TGCGCCAGCAGCTTGGCAGGTGAGGGCAATTCACCCCTCCACTTT.

The chain combines TRBV10-3 with TRBJ2-2; perhaps TRBD2 as D (6 bases). Germline V lookup: CDR1 ENHRY, CDR2 SYGVKD. V was cut by 8 bases and J by 7 bases, with 23 bases left in between. CDR3 size: 16 residues. The CDR3 region is CAIQRTILAKGGELFF. In DNA, the CDR3 is TGTGCCATCCAACGAACGATTCTAGCGAAGGGCGGGGAGCTGTTTTTT.

The chain recombines TRBV15 with TRBJ1-5, with a tentative D call TRBD1 (6 bases). Germline V gives CDR1 LNHNV, CDR2 YYDKDF (reference sequence). V dropped 1 base and J dropped 2 bases, with 6 bases sitting between them. This CDR3 contains 14 residues. The chain's CDR3 is CATSRAGGNQPQHF. The DNA of the CDR3 is TGTGCCACCAGCAGAGCAGGGGGCAATCAGCCCCAGCATTTT.

V and J are TRBV5-1 and TRBJ1-3; 8 nucleotides match TRBD1. Germline assignment: CDR1 SGHRS and CDR2 YFSETQ. J gave up 0 bases and V 4 bases, and 9 bases lay outside the gene matches. The CDR3 has 17 amino acids. CDR3 amino acids: CASSSSGGFSSGNTIYF. Written as DNA, the CDR3 is TGCGCCAGCAGCAGTTCAGGGGGCTTTAGCTCTGGAAACACCATATATTTT.

The chain uses TRBV25-1 and TRBJ2-5; a possible D gene is TRBD2 (5 bases). Deletions cut 3 bases from V and 1 base from J, with 6 bases between. Germline lookup yields CDR1 MGHDK and CDR2 SYGVNS. This CDR3 region has 13 residues. The CDR3 DNA reads TGTGCCAGCAGTGACGGACTCCAAGAGACCCAGTACTTC. This codes for CASSDGLQETQYF.

In this sample, this clone turned up once. The chain carries TRBV5-6 and TRBJ1-1; unclear D gene. V was shortened by 5 bases and J by 4 bases, with 12 bases between the two germline ends. CDR1 is SGHDT, CDR2 YYEEEE, per germline. The CDR3 contains 13 residues. The CDR3 bases are TGTGCCAGCAGGGGAGCGGGGTCCACTGAAGCTTTCTTT. This sequence encodes CASRGAGSTEAFF.

The chain joins TRBV3-1 (or the pseudogene TRBV3-2) to TRBJ1-6; perhaps TRBD1 as D (5 bases). In germline, CDR1 is LGHDT, CDR2 YNNKEL (reference sequence). The V gene lost 1 base and the J gene lost 7 bases, with 8 bases spanning the gap. There are 14 residues in the CDR3. The CDR3 nucleotides read TGTGCCAGCAGCCAAGGACAGCTGAATTCACCCCTCCACTTT. This codes for CASSQGQLNSPLHF.